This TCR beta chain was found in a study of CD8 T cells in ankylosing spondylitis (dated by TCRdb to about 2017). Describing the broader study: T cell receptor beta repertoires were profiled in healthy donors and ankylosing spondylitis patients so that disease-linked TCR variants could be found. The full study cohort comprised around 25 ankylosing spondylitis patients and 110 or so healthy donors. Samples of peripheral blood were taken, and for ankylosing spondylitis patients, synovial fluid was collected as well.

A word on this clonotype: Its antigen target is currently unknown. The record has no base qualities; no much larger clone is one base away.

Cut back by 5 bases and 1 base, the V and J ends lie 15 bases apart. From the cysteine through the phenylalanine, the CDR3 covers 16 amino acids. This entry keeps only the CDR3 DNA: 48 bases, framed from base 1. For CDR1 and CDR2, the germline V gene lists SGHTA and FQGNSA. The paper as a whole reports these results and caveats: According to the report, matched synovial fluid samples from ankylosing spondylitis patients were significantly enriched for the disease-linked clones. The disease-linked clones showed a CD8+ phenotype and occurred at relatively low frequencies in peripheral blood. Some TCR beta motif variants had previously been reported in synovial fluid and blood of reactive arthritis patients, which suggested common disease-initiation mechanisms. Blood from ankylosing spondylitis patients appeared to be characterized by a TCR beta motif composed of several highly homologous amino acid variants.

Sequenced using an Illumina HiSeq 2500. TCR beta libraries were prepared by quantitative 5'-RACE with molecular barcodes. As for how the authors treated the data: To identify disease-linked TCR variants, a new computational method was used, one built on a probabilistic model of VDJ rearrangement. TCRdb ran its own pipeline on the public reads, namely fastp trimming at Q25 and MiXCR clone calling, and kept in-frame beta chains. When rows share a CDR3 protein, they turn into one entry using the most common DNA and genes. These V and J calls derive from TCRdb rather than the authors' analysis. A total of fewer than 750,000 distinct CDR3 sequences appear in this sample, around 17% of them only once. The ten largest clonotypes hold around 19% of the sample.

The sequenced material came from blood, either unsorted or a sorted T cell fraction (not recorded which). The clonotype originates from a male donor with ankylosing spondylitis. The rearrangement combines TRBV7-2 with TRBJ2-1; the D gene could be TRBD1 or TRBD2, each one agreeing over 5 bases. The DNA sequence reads TGTGCCAGCAGCACCCCCCGGGACGGGTCCTACAATGAGCAGTTCTTC. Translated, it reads CASSTPRDGSYNEQFF.